The 4 T cell receptor beta chains below come from one sample, sequenced in a study of OX40 agonist ivuxolimab in advanced cancers. Clones were sequenced by immunoSEQ multiplex PCR, and TCRdb holds only the in-frame ones, with some missing. Of some 110,000 clones listed, roughly 95% were seen once; the top ten hold roughly 0.15%. The sample here was CD4+ or CD8+ T cells sorted from blood, taken in a trial of the OX40 agonist ivuxolimab. The receptors shown here come from an adult with an advanced solid tumor such as melanoma, head and neck, liver or kidney cancer.

The rearrangement links TRBV5-1 to TRBJ2-7; D is unclear. The germline CDR1 and CDR2 sequences are SGHRS and YFSETQ. The length of the CDR3 is 14 residues. Trimming cost V 0 bases and J 3 bases, with 10 bases left between them. The CDR3 DNA sequence: TGCGCCAGCAGCTTGGTAGGTCCCGACTACGAGCAGTACTTC. Its protein is CASSLVGPDYEQYF.

The chain employs TRBV30 and TRBJ1-4, with 9 bases lining up with TRBD1. The CDR3 has 13 amino acids. After removal of 3 bases from V and 6 bases from J, the junction contained 2 bases not matched to a gene. Germline V gene lookup returns CDR1 GTSNPN and CDR2 SVGIG (reference sequence). The CDR3 region is CAWSRDRDEKLFF. In nucleotides, the CDR3 is TGTGCCTGGAGCCGGGACAGGGATGAAAAACTGTTTTTT.

The J gene is TRBJ2-7, the V gene TRBV5-6, with no clear D. V lost 7 bases, J lost 1 base, and 12 bases lay in between. Looked up from germline, CDR1 is SGHDT and CDR2 is YYEEEE. The CDR3 has 13 residues. The CDR3 region has the DNA TGTGCCAGCGGCCCTTGGTCTTCCTACGAGCAGTACTTC. This translates into CASGPWSSYEQYF.

The genes are TRBV6-5 and TRBJ2-3, with a possible D match to TRBD2 (6 bases). The germline V gene encodes CDR1 MNHEY and CDR2 SVGAGI. This CDR3 is 14 amino acids long. Trimming stripped 10 bases from V and 2 bases from J, with 16 bases between. The chain's CDR3 is CATGRQGFTDTQYF. In nucleotides, the CDR3 is TGTGCCACCGGGAGACAAGGCTTCACAGATACGCAGTATTTT.